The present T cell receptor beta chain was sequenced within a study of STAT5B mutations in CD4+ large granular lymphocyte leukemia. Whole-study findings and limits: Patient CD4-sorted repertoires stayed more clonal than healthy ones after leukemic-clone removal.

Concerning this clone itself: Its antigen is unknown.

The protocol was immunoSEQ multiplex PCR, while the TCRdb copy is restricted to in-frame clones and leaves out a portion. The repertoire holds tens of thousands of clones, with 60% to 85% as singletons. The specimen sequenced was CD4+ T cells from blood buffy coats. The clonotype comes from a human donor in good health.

The CDR3 DNA sequence: TGTGCCAGCAGTGTTGGGACCAATCAGCCCCAGCATTTT. It encodes CASSVGTNQPQHF. The chain combines TRBV5-6 with TRBJ1-5; tentative D call: TRBD1 (5 bases). V shed 5 bases and J shed 3 bases, with 9 bases lying between them. This CDR3 is 13 amino acids long. Germline V gene data show CDR1 as SGHDT and CDR2 as YYEEEE.